What follows are 29 T cell receptor beta chains derived from one specimen sequenced in a study of control samples from healthy donors and cancer patients. The data were produced by immunoSEQ multiplex PCR, yet TCRdb's version contains in-frame clones alone and is incomplete. The sample contains about 120,000 clones, around 89% of which appear only once. Sequencing was carried out using blood. Receptor source: a woman aged 70 to 79 in good health.

The V and J genes are TRBV4-3 and TRBJ2-1; D unclear. The V gene's germline CDR1 is LGHNA and CDR2 YSLEER. This CDR3 spans 14 amino acids. V was shortened by 1 base and J by 8 bases, with 12 bases between the two germline ends. The CDR3 bases are TGCGCCAGCAGCCAAGCGCAGGTGGGTGATGAGCAGTTCTTC. Its protein is CASSQAQVGDEQFF.

The chain is built from TRBV9 and TRBJ1-1, with D possibly being TRBD1 (5 bases). The germline CDR1 and CDR2 sequences are SGDLS and YYNGEE. V lost 3 bases and J lost 1, with 7 bases in between. This CDR3 is built from 13 residues. As DNA, the CDR3 is TGTGCCAGCAGCGCCGGACAGAACACTGAAGCTTTCTTT. This encodes CASSAGQNTEAFF.

The V gene is TRBV12-3 or TRBV12-4, the J gene TRBJ2-5, with D perhaps assigned TRBD1 or TRBD2 (6 bases each). The V end lost 3 bases, the J end lost 5 bases, and 10 bases lay between the germline ends. The CDR3 loop spans 13 amino acids. The CDR3, as DNA: TGTGCCAGCAGTTTCGGGGGCGAGGAGACCCAGTACTTC. Amino acid sequence: CASSFGGEETQYF.

The V gene is TRBV13, the J gene TRBJ1-6; 7 bases fit TRBD1. Per germline, CDR1 PRHDT and CDR2 FYEKMQ (reference sequence). Germline trimming cut 2 bases from V and 4 bases from J; bases unmatched to any gene: 5. The CDR3 length is 16 residues. CDR3 coding DNA: TGTGCCAGCAGCTTATTGACACAGGGGTATAATTCACCCCTCCACTTT. Protein sequence: CASSLLTQGYNSPLHF.

In DNA form, the CDR3 reads TGTGCCAGCAGCCTTTGGGTTTCGGGCTATGGCTACACCTTC. Its translation is CASSLWVSGYGYTF. The chain is built from TRBV3-1 (or the pseudogene TRBV3-2) and TRBJ1-2; no reliable D call. The CDR3 loop spans 14 amino acids. Germline V gene data show CDR1 as LGHDT and CDR2 as YNNKEL (reference sequence). Trimming took 4 bases from V and 4 from J, leaving 13 bases between them.

V is TRBV6-6 and J is TRBJ1-4, with D unresolved. CDR1 is MNHNY and CDR2 is SVGAGI in the germline V gene (reference sequence). The CDR3 consists of 16 residues. The ends were cut back, 2 bases at V and 2 bases at J, with 12 bases in the middle. For the CDR3, the DNA is TGTGCCAGCAGTTACATGCAAACCGTCACTAATGAAAAACTGTTTTTT. It translates to CASSYMQTVTNEKLFF.

The rearrangement joins TRBV7-2 to TRBJ1-2, with a possible D match to TRBD1 (5 bases). V was trimmed by 4 bases and J by 7 bases, leaving 19 bases between them. The CDR3 runs 15 residues. Germline-derived CDR1 and CDR2 are SGHTA and FQGNSA. CDR3 DNA sequence: TGTGCCAGCAGCTCGCGATCTGACAGCGCGGTTGGCTACACCTTC. Protein sequence: CASSSRSDSAVGYTF.

V and J are TRBV5-8 and TRBJ2-2; possibly TRBD1 or TRBD2 for D (6 bases each). Germline V gene sequence: CDR1 SGHTS, CDR2 YDEGEE. V was shortened by 9 bases and J by 5 bases, with 20 bases between the two germline ends. The CDR3 totals 15 residues. The CDR3 sequence is CATTKGGAATGELFF. CDR3 sequence (DNA): TGTGCCACCACAAAGGGGGGTGCTGCTACCGGGGAGCTGTTTTTT.

The CDR3 region has the DNA TGCGCCAGCAGTCCGATCCCGGGAGAGACCCAGTACTTC. Translated: CASSPIPGETQYF. The genes are TRBV10-1 and TRBJ2-5, with D unresolved. The CDR3 runs to 13 residues. V was clipped by 5 bases and J by 4 bases, with 11 bases between them. Germline V gene lookup returns CDR1 WNHNN and CDR2 SYGVQD (reference sequence).

The chain combines TRBV21-1 with TRBJ2-7; the table gives TRBD1 as D, unverified against the DNA. TRBV21-1 is recorded as a pseudogene. The length of the CDR3 is 14 residues. The CDR3 bases are TGTGCCAGCAGCAACCGGCGCCAGGGGGTGGAGCAGTACTTC. Its translation is CASSNRRQGVEQYF.

The CDR3 protein is CASGQGRKGMNTEAFF. Written as DNA, the CDR3 is TGTGCCTCCGGACAGGGGAGAAAGGGAATGAACACTGAAGCTTTCTTT. V gene TRBV10-3 combines with J gene TRBJ1-1, with 9 bases identical to TRBD1. In germline, CDR1 is ENHRY, CDR2 SYGVKD. CDR3 size: 16 residues. After removal of 11 bases from V and 0 bases from J, the junction contained 13 bases not matched to a gene.

The V gene is TRBV25-1, the J gene TRBJ1-4; D is possibly TRBD1 (5 bases). Germline CDR1 and CDR2: MGHDK and SYGVNS. The ends were cut back, 5 bases at V and 8 bases at J, with 15 bases in the middle. This CDR3 contains 14 residues. The CDR3 sequence is CASSRAGAQEKLFF. The CDR3 DNA reads as TGTGCCAGCAGTCGTGCTGGGGCCCAGGAAAAACTGTTTTTT. The variable domain in full, completed from reference TRBV25-1 and TRBJ1-4, reads EADIYQTPRYLVIGTGKKITLECSQTMGHDKMYWYQQDPGMELHLIHYSYGVNSTEKGDLSSESTVSRIRTEHFPLTLESARPSHTSQYLCASSRAGAQEKLFFGSGTQLSVL.

The chain joins TRBV5-6 to TRBJ1-1; D is undetermined. Trimming shortened V by 4 bases and J by 2 bases, and 12 bases separated the two germline ends. The CDR3 totals 14 residues. CDR1 is SGHDT, CDR2 YYEEEE, per germline. The CDR3 DNA is TGTGCCAGCAGCCCATCGGGGTATAACACTGAAGCTTTCTTT. Translated: CASSPSGYNTEAFF. The full variable domain, its missing parts supplied by reference TRBV5-6 and TRBJ1-1, is DAGVTQSPTHLIKTRGQQVTLRCSPKSGHDTVSWYQQALGQGPQFIFQYYEEEERQRGNFPDRFSGHQFPNYSSELNVNALLLGDSALYLCASSPSGYNTEAFFGQGTRLTVV.

The sample holds one count of this clone. The CDR3 sequence: CASSTLRDRDEAFF. Written as DNA, the CDR3 is TGTGCCAGCAGCACCCTGAGGGACAGAGATGAAGCTTTCTTT. The chain joins TRBV21-1 to TRBJ1-1; the table names TRBD1, a call not compared with the DNA. TRBV21-1 is described as a pseudogene. The CDR3 has 14 residues.

This clone was seen once. At one of its ends the junction is not consistent with the germline gene, which may arise from a read error. This chain uses TRBV24-1 with TRBJ1-4; 8 bases agree with TRBD1. CDR1 is KGHDR and CDR2 is SFDVKD in the germline V gene. This CDR3 has 21 residues. CDR3 coding DNA: TGTGCCACCAGTTATTTTTACCCCCGACAGGGGTCGACCCCAACTAATGAAAAACTGTTTTTT. This translates into CATSYFYPRQGSTPTNEKLFF.

The V and J genes are TRBV7-9 and TRBJ2-1, with 8 bases that match TRBD1. Germline V lookup: CDR1 SEHNR, CDR2 FQNEAQ (reference sequence). J gave up 9 bases and V 1 base, and 5 bases lay outside the gene matches. This CDR3 is built from 14 residues. The CDR3 sequence is CASSLGDRLTEQFF. The CDR3, as DNA: TGTGCCAGCAGCTTAGGGGACAGGTTGACTGAGCAGTTCTTC.

This clone was seen once. The rearrangement uses TRBV5-1 and TRBJ2-7; D not certain. Germline V CDR1 and CDR2: SGHRS, YFSETQ. The V end lost 1 base, the J end lost 3 bases, and 14 bases lay between the germline ends. The CDR3 contains 15 residues. The CDR3 here is CASSLYQSPYYEQYF. CDR3 sequence (DNA): TGCGCCAGCAGCTTGTATCAATCCCCCTACTACGAGCAGTACTTC. Drawing the rest from reference TRBV5-1 and TRBJ2-7, the complete variable domain is KAGVTQTPRYLIKTRGQQVTLSCSPISGHRSVSWYQQTPGQGLQFLFEYFSETQRNKGNFPGRFSGRQFSNSRSEMNVSTLELGDSALYLCASSLYQSPYYEQYFGPGTRLTVT.

This clone turned up a few times. The chain is built from TRBV14 and TRBJ2-7; 9 positions agree with TRBD1. Trimming cost V 6 bases and J 7 bases; bases outside gene matches: 7. From germline, CDR1 is SGHDN and CDR2 FVKESK. CDR3 length: 13 residues. The CDR3 region has the DNA TGTGCCAGCAGTACAGGGGGCCCGGGGGAGCAGTACTTC. This gives the protein CASSTGGPGEQYF.

The chain couples TRBV6-5 to TRBJ2-7; TRBD2 is a possible D gene (5 bases). This CDR3 spans 15 amino acids. Trimming took 2 bases from V and 6 from J, leaving 17 bases between them. The germline V gene has CDR1 MNHEY and CDR2 SVGAGI. The CDR3 protein is CASSYEGVNPLEQYF. The CDR3 coding sequence is TGTGCCAGCAGTTACGAGGGTGTTAATCCCCTCGAGCAGTACTTC.

This clone was counted only a few times. This chain connects TRBV3-1 (or the pseudogene TRBV3-2) to TRBJ1-5, with D hard to call. CDR1 LGHDT and CDR2 YNNKEL come from the germline V gene (reference sequence). With 0 bases removed from V and 7 bases from J, the gap between germline ends came to 13 bases. The CDR3 length is 15 residues. In nucleotides, the CDR3 is TGTGCCAGCAGCCAAGAAGGTCAGGACCACCAGCCCCAGCATTTT. Its protein product is CASSQEGQDHQPQHF.

The V call is TRBV5-1, the J call TRBJ2-3, with D possibly being TRBD1 or TRBD2 (5 bases each). The CDR3 runs to 15 residues. V gave up 0 bases and J gave up 11 bases, with 19 bases separating them. Germline V gene data show CDR1 as SGHRS and CDR2 as YFSETQ. Here the CDR3 reads CASSLASGRESEQYF. The CDR3 DNA follows: TGCGCCAGCAGCTTGGCTTCAGGGAGAGAAAGTGAGCAGTATTTT.

The chain combines TRBV5-1 with TRBJ1-2; TRBD1 might be the D (6 bases). Germline CDR1 SGHRS, CDR2 YFSETQ. The germline V and J ends were trimmed by 4 bases and 1 base, with 14 bases remaining between them. The CDR3 extends over 15 amino acids. CDR3 DNA sequence: TGCGCCAGCAGCACGGGGGCCGCAGTTAACTATGGCTACACCTTC. This codes for CASSTGAAVNYGYTF.

The CDR3 loop is CSVEGNYYEQYF. The CDR3 coding sequence is TGCAGCGTTGAGGGAAATTACTACGAGCAGTACTTC. The chain has TRBV29-1 and TRBJ2-7; the D is unclear. CDR3 length equals 12 residues. The germline CDR1 and CDR2 sequences are SQVTM and ANQGSEA. The ends were cut back, 3 bases at V and 3 bases at J, with 9 bases in the middle.

The CDR3 here is CASSPATKGTEAFF. The DNA for the CDR3 is TGTGCCAGCAGCCCGGCCACGAAGGGAACTGAAGCTTTCTTT. The chain carries TRBV13 and TRBJ1-1; D gene uncertain. CDR1 and CDR2 (germline): PRHDT, FYEKMQ (reference sequence). Deletions cut 5 bases from V and 5 bases from J, with 15 bases between. The CDR3 extends over 14 amino acids.

This chain links TRBV2 with TRBJ1-2; D ambiguous. The CDR3 loop spans 12 amino acids. Deletions cut 1 base from V and 4 bases from J, with 4 bases between. Per the germline V gene, CDR1 is SNHLY and CDR2 is FYNNEI. The CDR3 loop reads CASSEGRYGYTF. The DNA of the CDR3 is TGTGCCAGCAGTGAAGGGCGCTATGGCTACACCTTC.

This clone was detected only once. This chain connects TRBV10-3 to TRBJ1-2; D remains unclear. Germline V gene sequence: CDR1 ENHRY, CDR2 SYGVKD. The ends were cut back, 3 bases at V and 6 bases at J, with 11 bases in the middle. There are 13 residues in the CDR3. The CDR3 is CAISESGFNGYTF. In DNA form, the CDR3 reads TGTGCCATCAGTGAATCGGGGTTCAATGGCTACACCTTC.

The V and J genes are TRBV27 and TRBJ1-6; D remains unclear. CDR1 is MNHEY, CDR2 SMNVEV, per germline (reference sequence). CDR3 size: 14 residues. V shed 3 bases and J shed 1 base, with 4 bases lying between them. The CDR3 here is CASSFRSYNSPLHF. The CDR3 region has the DNA TGTGCCAGCAGTTTTCGGTCCTATAATTCACCCCTCCACTTT.

DNA of the CDR3: TGTGCCAGCAGTGGACAGGGAGGGTTATCTCAGCCCCAGCATTTT. This translates into CASSGQGGLSQPQHF. The J gene is TRBJ1-5, the V gene TRBV2; TRBD1 matches 7 bases. CDR1 SNHLY and CDR2 FYNNEI come from the germline V gene. With 4 bases clipped from V and 6 bases from J, the junction kept 9 bases outside the gene matches. The CDR3 consists of 15 residues.

The V call is TRBV5-4, the J call TRBJ1-1; maybe TRBD1 (5 bases). This CDR3 spans 15 amino acids. The germline V gene has CDR1 SGHNT and CDR2 YYREEE (reference sequence). V was shortened by 1 base and J by 1 base, with 11 bases between the two germline ends. The CDR3, as DNA: TGTGCCAGCAGCTTGAGGGACCTGGGGAACACTGAAGCTTTCTTT. Its protein product is CASSLRDLGNTEAFF.